The 26 T cell receptor beta chains presented below share a single source sample, sequenced in a study of T cell responses to AZD1222 COVID-19 vaccine (dated by TCRdb to the early 2020s). Library creation used the immunoSEQ multiplex PCR assay. What TCRdb holds here is the immuneACCESS table cut down to in-frame rearrangements. Part of the clones is not present; checked against another copy, under half of the missing clones reflect an unresolved V gene, and the others are unexplained. Across this sample there are about 150,000 clones, with about 90% seen only once. The ten largest clones represent around 5.2% of the sample. The time point label, as the study defines it: baseline before first vaccination. Sequenced here: peripheral blood, sampled on day 0 of AZD1222 vaccination. The receptors here all came from an adult in good health.

The chain links TRBV7-8 to TRBJ2-5; D gene unclear. With 5 bases removed from V and 5 bases from J, the gap between germline ends came to 9 bases. The CDR3 length is 12 residues. CDR1 is SGHVS, CDR2 FQNEAQ, per germline. Here the CDR3 reads CASSVSRETQYF. CDR3 sequence (DNA): TGTGCCAGCAGCGTAAGCCGGGAGACCCAGTACTTC.

The rearrangement links TRBV27 to TRBJ1-1; TRBD1 matches 10 bases. Per germline, CDR1 MNHEY and CDR2 SMNVEV (reference sequence). The ends lost 5 bases at V and 4 bases at J; junction bases unmatched: 4. The CDR3 runs to 14 residues. The CDR3 reads CASSRDRGVTEAFF. The CDR3 nucleotides read TGTGCCAGCAGTCGGGACAGGGGAGTCACTGAAGCTTTCTTT.

This sequence joins TRBV27 and TRBJ1-4, with D unclear. This CDR3 contains 12 residues. Germline V gene data show CDR1 as MNHEY and CDR2 as SMNVEV (reference sequence). Trimming left V 1 base short and J 15 bases short, with 12 bases between. The chain's CDR3 is CASSLWLGRMFF. The CDR3 bases are TGTGCCAGCAGTTTATGGTTGGGGAGAATGTTTTTT.

The chain has TRBV10-3 and TRBJ2-1; 7 nucleotides line up with TRBD2. Germline V gene sequence: CDR1 ENHRY, CDR2 SYGVKD. This CDR3 is 13 amino acids long. J was trimmed by 7 bases and V by 3 bases; bases with no gene match: 3. CDR3 in amino acids: CAISDGLGNEQFF. DNA of the CDR3: TGTGCCATCAGTGACGGACTAGGAAATGAGCAGTTCTTC.

This sequence joins TRBV7-2 and TRBJ2-5, with TRBD1 as a possible D gene (6 bases). V shed 5 bases and J shed 2 bases, with 9 bases lying between them. The CDR3 length is 13 residues. In germline, CDR1 is SGHTA, CDR2 FQGNSA. In DNA form, the CDR3 reads TGTGCCAGCAGCCGGACAGTGCAAGAGACCCAGTACTTC. It encodes CASSRTVQETQYF.

V and J are TRBV7-6 and TRBJ1-2; D may be TRBD1 (5 bases). CDR1 is SGHVS and CDR2 is FNYEAQ in the germline V gene. This CDR3 has 16 amino acids. Trimming took off 1 base at V and 6 bases at J, with 18 bases between the two ends. The CDR3 loop is CASSLEERGNSNGYTF. CDR3 coding DNA: TGTGCCAGCAGCTTAGAGGAGCGGGGGAATTCGAATGGCTACACCTTC.

The chain is built from TRBV7-8 and TRBJ2-1, with D perhaps being TRBD1 or TRBD2 (6 bases each). With 1 base removed from V and 7 bases from J, the gap between germline ends came to 20 bases. Germline loops: CDR1 SGHVS, CDR2 FQNEAQ. The CDR3 spans 17 residues. The CDR3, as DNA: TGTGCCAGCAGCTTAGGTGAGGGGGGTCACCCGTGGAATGAGCAGTTCTTC. Amino acid sequence: CASSLGEGGHPWNEQFF.

The gene calls are TRBV6-5 and TRBJ2-7; D is tentatively TRBD1 or TRBD2 (5 bases each). The V gene's germline CDR1 is MNHEY and CDR2 SVGAGI. The length of the CDR3 is 14 residues. The V gene lost 7 bases and the J gene lost 2 bases, with 15 bases spanning the gap. DNA of the CDR3: TGTGCCAGCATCCCAGAAGAGGGGCCCTACGAGCAGTACTTC. Translation gives CASIPEEGPYEQYF.

The J gene is TRBJ1-1, the V gene TRBV6-1; possibly TRBD1 for D (6 bases). The CDR3 runs 14 residues. V gave up 6 bases and J gave up 0 bases, with 11 bases separating them. CDR1 and CDR2 from the germline V gene are MNHNS and SASEGT. The CDR3 loop is CASSSDRLNTEAFF. DNA of the CDR3: TGTGCCAGCAGCTCCGACAGGCTGAACACTGAAGCTTTCTTT.

This sequence joins TRBV5-1 and TRBJ2-3; TRBD2 matches at 14 bases. Germline trimming cut 0 bases from V and 6 bases from J; bases unmatched to any gene: 3. The CDR3 loop spans 16 amino acids. The germline V gene encodes CDR1 SGHRS and CDR2 YFSETQ. CDR3 DNA sequence: TGCGCCAGCAGCTTGGAGGGACTAGCGGGGGCTGATACGCAGTATTTT. As protein: CASSLEGLAGADTQYF.

The chain couples TRBV9 to TRBJ2-5; D gene unclear. Looked up from germline, CDR1 is SGDLS and CDR2 is YYNGEE. V was trimmed by 0 bases and J by 3 bases, leaving 9 bases between them. This CDR3 has 14 amino acids. The CDR3 DNA follows: TGTGCCAGCAGCGTAGGCCCGGCGAAAGAGACCCAGTACTTC. Translation gives CASSVGPAKETQYF.

Concerning this clone: Other nucleotide sequences from this sample produce the same CDR3. DNA of the CDR3: TGTGCCAGCAGCTTGGGGGACCCTTACGAGCAGTACTTC. It is translated as CASSLGDPYEQYF. V usage is TRBV5-6 and J usage is TRBJ2-7, with D tentatively TRBD1 or TRBD2 (5 bases each). The germline gives CDR1 SGHDT, CDR2 YYEEEE. The germline V and J ends were trimmed by 0 bases and 4 bases, with 8 bases remaining between them. The CDR3 is made up of 13 amino acids.

The V call is TRBV6-2 or TRBV6-3, the J call TRBJ2-1, with D uncertain. This CDR3 contains 15 residues. V was pared by 6 bases and J by 0 bases, with 12 bases between. CDR1 and CDR2 from the germline V gene are MNHEY and SVGEGT. Here the CDR3 DNA reads TGTGCCAGCAGCGCGGCAGATAGCTCCTACAATGAGCAGTTCTTC. Protein: CASSAADSSYNEQFF.

The chain links TRBV28 to TRBJ2-7, with D uncertain. Trimming took off 5 bases at V and 7 bases at J, with 18 bases between the two ends. The germline V gene has CDR1 MDHEN and CDR2 SYDVKM. There are 14 residues in the CDR3. In DNA, the CDR3 is TGTGCCAGCAGTGTTCCTGCGTCCTCCGGAGAGCAGTACTTC. It codes for CASSVPASSGEQYF.

The chain is built from TRBV20-1 and TRBJ1-1, with a weak D call TRBD1 (6 bases). The CDR3 contains 15 residues. The ends were cut back, 3 bases at V and 7 bases at J, with 21 bases in the middle. Germline V gene sequence: CDR1 DFQATT, CDR2 SNEGSKA (reference sequence). CDR3 coding DNA: TGCAGTGCTAGTGGATTCGGGGGGCCGTTATTTGAAGCTTTCTTT. It codes for CSASGFGGPLFEAFF.

In nucleotides, the CDR3 is TGTGCCAGCAGTTGGGTCGAAGAGACCCAGTACTTC. Translated: CASSWVEETQYF. The rearrangement links TRBV6-2 or TRBV6-3 to TRBJ2-5; D not resolved. The V end lost 4 bases, the J end lost 3 bases, and 6 bases lay between the germline ends. The germline V gene encodes CDR1 MNHEY and CDR2 SVGEGT. This CDR3 is built from 12 residues.

J is TRBJ2-1 and V is TRBV29-1; a possible D gene is TRBD2 (5 bases). This CDR3 is built from 14 residues. CDR1 SQVTM and CDR2 ANQGSEA come from the germline V gene. Trimming cost V 3 bases and J 2 bases, with 11 bases left between them. The chain's CDR3 is CSVDLAAAYNEQFF. Here the CDR3 DNA reads TGCAGCGTTGATCTTGCAGCGGCCTACAATGAGCAGTTCTTC.

About this clone itself: The junction shows a germline mismatch at one end, possibly a read error. This rearrangement joins TRBV4-1 to TRBJ2-1; 12 bases agree with TRBD2. Looked up from germline, CDR1 is MGHRA and CDR2 is YSYEKL. The CDR3 covers 17 residues. CDR3 sequence: CARSRLAGGPGIIEQFF. The CDR3 region has the DNA TGCGCCCGCAGCCGCCTAGCGGGGGGGCCGGGGATAATTGAGCAGTTCTTC.

J is TRBJ1-2 and V is TRBV3-1 (or the pseudogene TRBV3-2), with 8 bases identical to TRBD1. The J segment lost 8 bases and the V segment lost 4 bases, leaving 3 bases of the junction unmatched. CDR1 and CDR2 from the germline V gene are LGHDT and YNNKEL (reference sequence). The CDR3 covers 12 residues. The CDR3, as DNA: TGTGCCAGCAGCCCGACAGGGGTCGGCTACACCTTC. Translating gives CASSPTGVGYTF.

This rearrangement joins TRBV7-8 to TRBJ2-3; 9 nucleotides match TRBD2. The CDR3 is made up of 15 amino acids. The V and J ends lost 5 bases and 1 base, in that order; junction bases with no gene match: 4. From germline, CDR1 is SGHVS and CDR2 FQNEAQ. In nucleotides, the CDR3 is TGTGCCAGCAGCACCCGGACTAGCGGCACAGATACGCAGTATTTT. Protein product: CASSTRTSGTDTQYF.

V and J are TRBV7-3 and TRBJ2-1, with D possibly matching TRBD1 (5 bases). The CDR3 consists of 15 residues. Per the germline V gene, CDR1 is SGHTA and CDR2 is FQGTGA. The V and J ends lost 0 bases and 5 bases respectively, with 11 bases between them. CDR3 coding DNA: TGTGCCAGCAGCTTAACAGGGGAATCCAACAATGAGCAGTTCTTC. As protein: CASSLTGESNNEQFF.

The J gene is TRBJ1-2, the V gene TRBV5-4; 7 nucleotides line up with TRBD1. V lost 3 bases, J lost 7 bases, and 15 bases stayed unmatched. There are 16 residues in the CDR3. CDR1 is SGHNT, CDR2 YYREEE, per germline (reference sequence). The CDR3 nucleotides read TGTGCCAGCAGCTCATCGCCACAGGGGAAATCGAGTGGCTACACCTTC. This encodes CASSSSPQGKSSGYTF.

As to this clone: The sample contains more than one DNA sequence encoding this CDR3. The rearrangement joins TRBV6-2 or TRBV6-3 to TRBJ1-2; D uncertain. The CDR3 runs 12 residues. The V gene's germline CDR1 is MNHEY and CDR2 SVGEGT. V was cut by 5 bases and J by 4 bases, with 8 bases left in between. The CDR3 here is CASSDRGYGYTF. CDR3 DNA sequence: TGTGCCAGCAGTGACCGGGGCTATGGCTACACCTTC.

This clone occurred once. The chain links TRBV2 to TRBJ2-7, with TRBD2 as a possible D gene (6 bases). V lost 6 bases and J 1 base, leaving 13 bases between the germline ends. This CDR3 is built from 14 residues. CDR1 is SNHLY and CDR2 is FYNNEI in the germline V gene. CDR3 in DNA: TGTGCCAGCAGGGAATCCGGGACTTCCTACGAGCAGTACTTC. Protein product: CASRESGTSYEQYF.

This chain connects TRBV11-1 to TRBJ2-1, with 8 bases identical to TRBD2. Germline lookup yields CDR1 SGHAT and CDR2 FQDESV (reference sequence). V dropped 4 bases and J dropped 9; count of bases not matched to a gene: 8. This CDR3 has 14 amino acids. CDR3 nucleotide sequence: TGTGCCAGCAGCTGGGGACTAGTAGGCGGTGAGCAGTTCTTC. Protein: CASSWGLVGGEQFF.

The count of this clone is one. V gene TRBV7-2 combines with J gene TRBJ2-7; perhaps D is TRBD1 or TRBD2 (5 bases each). V was trimmed by 3 bases and J by 2 bases, leaving 11 bases between them. Germline CDR1 SGHTA, CDR2 FQGNSA. This CDR3 contains 14 residues. CDR3 protein: CASSFRDGPYEQYF. The CDR3 bases are TGTGCCAGCAGCTTCCGGGACGGACCCTACGAGCAGTACTTC.